Listed below are T cell receptor beta chains from one sample, sequenced in a study of OX40 agonist ivuxolimab in advanced cancers. The data were produced by immunoSEQ multiplex PCR, yet TCRdb's version contains in-frame clones alone and is incomplete. Among around 70,000 clones listed, 80% to 85% were seen once. Sequences were derived from CD4+ or CD8+ T cells sorted from blood, sampled in a trial of the OX40 agonist ivuxolimab. All receptors come from an adult with an advanced solid tumor such as melanoma, head and neck, liver or kidney cancer. Each CDR3 is given without its conserved first and last residue. The D gene is left open where the match is weak.

TRBV6-1	.	TRBJ1-3	ASRAQQGLGNTIY
TRBV2	.	TRBJ2-2	ASIETGELF
TRBV6-5	.	TRBJ2-1	ASRPTGTHEQF
TRBV7-3	.	TRBJ1-1	ASSPTGEVRTEAF
TRBV6-6	.	TRBJ2-2	ASSYLRGGTGELF
TRBV9	.	.	ASSVALGADYYEQY
TRBV6-4	TRBD1	TRBJ1-2	ASSFNWQGDNYGYT
TRBV6-4	TRBD2	TRBJ2-7	ASSDADLSSGSYEQY
TRBV15	TRBD2	TRBJ2-1	ATSKLRLAEDNEQF
TRBV6-5	.	TRBJ2-3	ASGGANTQY
TRBV11-3	TRBD1	TRBJ2-7	ASSWDRGLFYEQY
TRBV7-2	TRBD1	TRBJ2-3	ASSLVGTGGADTQY
TRBV5-1	.	TRBJ2-3	ASSLGSGGTDTQY
TRBV4-1	.	TRBJ2-4	ASSQDGRSSNIQY
TRBV6-5	.	TRBJ1-6	ASSPTEYNSPLH
TRBV6-5	.	TRBJ2-7	ASSPGTAGSDEQY
TRBV10-3	.	TRBJ1-1	AISEAAEAF
TRBV4-3	.	TRBJ2-7	ASSQDVSRQAPSYEQY
TRBV21-1	.	TRBJ1-4	ASSKVRQAPNEKLF
TRBV9	TRBD1	TRBJ1-6	ASSHPQGSYNSPLH
TRBV28	TRBD1	TRBJ1-5	ASSYDRGDQPQH
TRBV4-2	TRBD1	TRBJ2-3	ASSQEQGEADTQY
TRBV7-3	.	TRBJ2-5	ASRGSTEETQY
TRBV4-1	TRBD1	TRBJ2-7	ASSQDWGQGYEQY
TRBV7-2	.	TRBJ2-7	ASSLDPSAYEQY
TRBV30	TRBD2	TRBJ2-3	AWNSGLSTDTQY
TRBV7-8	.	TRBJ2-1	ASSLDRHNEQF
TRBV7-2	.	TRBJ1-4	ASSFVGTLEEKLF
TRBV27	TRBD1	TRBJ2-3	ASSLDRGTDTQY
TRBV19	TRBD1	TRBJ2-2	ASTSPTGTGGSTGELF
TRBV5-8	.	TRBJ2-7	ASSSGVSYEQY
TRBV7-2	.	TRBJ1-1	ASSLVRGGDTEAF
TRBV7-9	TRBD2	TRBJ2-5	ASSTFGLAGEETQY
TRBV28	.	TRBJ1-4	ASTPMGGGITEKLF
TRBV18	.	TRBJ2-3	ASSGSDPSTQY
TRBV19	.	TRBJ2-3	ASSRGRTDTQY
TRBV10-2	.	TRBJ1-4	ASSWGNEKLF
TRBV5-6	TRBD1	TRBJ2-2	ASSLDRVGGELF
TRBV5-6	.	TRBJ2-2	ASSLVGLANTGELF
TRBV5-6	.	TRBJ1-2	ASSLLGRPEGYT
TRBV7-9	TRBD1	TRBJ1-6	ASSPRDSANSPLH
TRBV5-8	TRBD1	TRBJ2-4	ASSLEFRDRGY
TRBV7-6	.	TRBJ2-7	ASSFGAGQTYEQY
TRBV9	.	TRBJ2-5	ASSPGAETQY
TRBV5-1	TRBD1	TRBJ1-4	ASSLPGDRINEKLF
TRBV15	TRBD1	TRBJ2-1	ATSRANRGPGTGREALWQF
TRBV14	.	TRBJ1-4	ASSPGRFATNEKLF
TRBV1	.	TRBJ2-1	TSSQGGTSGSEDEQF
TRBV5-1	.	TRBJ1-3	ASSLRESGNTIY
TRBV10-3	TRBD1	TRBJ2-1	AISDDRVSYNEQF